The 27 T cell receptor beta chains given below trace back to one sample, sequenced in a study of cytotoxic CD8 clonotypes in ibrutinib-treated CLL (dated by TCRdb to about 2021). What this sample's time point label stands for: approximately twelve months on ibrutinib. Receptors were amplified or captured by the immunoSEQ multiplex PCR assay. TCRdb obtained this table from immuneACCESS and retained in-frame rearrangements with V and J assigned. These tables miss some clones; where compared with another copy, unresolved V genes account for less than half of the shortfall, and the remainder is unexplained. The sample includes roughly 200,000 clones, with just under 80% observed a single time. The ten largest clones represent roughly an eighth of the sample. Sample: PBMCs, taken after 12 months of ibrutinib treatment. These receptors originate from a human donor with chronic lymphocytic leukemia.

The V call is TRBV7-9, the J call TRBJ2-1, with TRBD2 identical over 8 bases. Unmatched junction bases numbered 11, after V lost 1 base and J lost 15 bases. CDR3 length: 14 amino acids. The germline V gene has CDR1 SEHNR and CDR2 FQNEAQ (reference sequence). CDR3 nucleotide sequence: TGTGCCAGCAGCTTAGACCTCTTAACTAGCGGTTGGTTCTTC. Translation gives CASSLDLLTSGWFF.

This clone was counted once. The chain links TRBV6-1 to TRBJ2-7, with D perhaps matching TRBD1 or TRBD2 (5 bases each). The CDR3 loop spans 13 amino acids. Germline V gene sequence: CDR1 MNHNS, CDR2 SASEGT. V was trimmed by 5 bases and J by 6 bases, leaving 14 bases between them. The CDR3 sequence: CASSYGGPAEQYF. The CDR3 coding sequence is TGTGCCAGCAGTTATGGGGGACCCGCCGAGCAGTACTTC.

The J gene is TRBJ1-5, the V gene TRBV4-1; D gene unclear. CDR3 length equals 17 residues. The germline gives CDR1 MGHRA, CDR2 YSYEKL. Trimming cost V 3 bases and J 0 bases, with 15 bases left between them. CDR3 in DNA: TGCGCCAGCAGCCATAAAAGGGTGGGGATTAGCAATCAGCCCCAGCATTTT. It yields the protein CASSHKRVGISNQPQHF.

The chain couples TRBV25-1 to TRBJ1-2; D gene unclear. Germline CDR1 and CDR2: MGHDK and SYGVNS. This CDR3 contains 11 residues. The V end lost 1 base, the J end lost 7 bases, and 4 bases lay between the germline ends. The CDR3 region is CASSEWGGYTF. The DNA of the CDR3 is TGTGCCAGCAGTGAATGGGGTGGCTACACCTTC.

The CDR3 bases are TGTGCCAGCAGTTTTGGCGGTCTTGGGAGTGGCTACACCTTC. As protein: CASSFGGLGSGYTF. The V gene is TRBV27, the J gene TRBJ1-2; D remains ambiguous. The CDR3 is 14 residues long. V lost 3 bases and J 7 bases, leaving 15 bases between the germline ends. Per germline, CDR1 MNHEY and CDR2 SMNVEV (reference sequence).

The chain has TRBV5-5 and TRBJ2-1; D is unclear. CDR1 and CDR2 from the germline V gene are SGHKS and YYEKEE (reference sequence). V was cut by 2 bases and J by 9 bases, with 12 bases left in between. The CDR3 is 13 amino acids. The CDR3 coding sequence is TGTGCCAGCAGCTTAGACGCCTCGGGTGAGCAGTTCTTC. Its translation: CASSLDASGEQFF.

The chain carries TRBV5-5 and TRBJ1-3; no clear D gene. From germline, CDR1 is SGHKS and CDR2 YYEKEE (reference sequence). This CDR3 has 12 residues. Trimming took 0 bases from V and 4 from J, leaving 2 bases between them. CDR3 region: CASSLVGNTIYF. Written as DNA, the CDR3 is TGTGCCAGCAGCTTGGTCGGAAACACCATATATTTT.

V is TRBV18 and J is TRBJ2-7; 7 bases match TRBD2. V was clipped by 0 bases and J by 1 base; unmatched bases: 3. Germline V CDR1 and CDR2: KGHSH, LQKENI. The CDR3 covers 15 residues. DNA for the CDR3: TGTGCCAGCTCACCACCAAGCGGGAAATCCTACGAGCAGTACTTC. Translating it yields CASSPPSGKSYEQYF.

The gene calls are TRBV30 and TRBJ1-6; D gene uncertain. CDR3 size: 14 residues. V lost 3 bases and J 1 base, leaving 7 bases between the germline ends. Germline values: CDR1 GTSNPN, CDR2 SVGIG (reference sequence). CDR3 loop: CAWRQPSYNSPLHF. The CDR3 DNA sequence: TGTGCCTGGAGACAGCCGTCCTATAATTCACCCCTCCACTTT.

The genes are TRBV2 and TRBJ2-1; unclear D gene. Germline CDR1 reads SNHLY; CDR2 reads FYNNEI. This CDR3 contains 10 residues. The V and J ends lost 3 bases and 8 bases respectively, with 2 bases between them. The CDR3: CASSDDEQFF. The CDR3 DNA follows: TGTGCCAGCAGTGACGATGAGCAGTTCTTC.

This clone appeared a single time. The genes are TRBV2 and TRBJ2-5; D unresolved. The CDR3 covers 15 residues. Germline CDR1 is SNHLY and CDR2 is FYNNEI. The germline V and J ends were trimmed by 7 bases and 1 base, with 16 bases remaining between them. CDR3 nucleotide sequence: TGTGCCAGCAAATGGAAGCCCTTCAGCCAAGAGACCCAGTACTTC. The encoded protein is CASKWKPFSQETQYF.

The chain has TRBV2 and TRBJ1-6, with a possible D match to TRBD1 (5 bases). Germline V gives CDR1 SNHLY, CDR2 FYNNEI. V was clipped by 2 bases and J by 7 bases, with 12 bases between them. The CDR3 is 15 amino acids. CDR3 protein: CASSEPGYGNSPLHF. The CDR3, as DNA: TGTGCCAGCAGTGAACCAGGGTACGGCAATTCACCCCTCCACTTT.

The chain is built from TRBV6-1 and TRBJ1-2; 7 bases match TRBD1. J lost 8 bases, V lost 7 bases, and 13 bases had no gene match. CDR1 MNHNS and CDR2 SASEGT come from the germline V gene. The CDR3 length is 14 residues. In nucleotides, the CDR3 is TGTGCCAGCAAGCCCTCCGGGACAGTCTGGGGCTACACCTTC. This gives the protein CASKPSGTVWGYTF.

This chain links TRBV27 with TRBJ2-7; D is perhaps TRBD2 (6 bases). The germline V gene encodes CDR1 MNHEY and CDR2 SMNVEV (reference sequence). The CDR3 runs 13 residues. Trimming removed 9 bases at V and 4 bases at J, with 16 bases between. Here the CDR3 reads CASSGSSAYEQYF. The CDR3 DNA sequence: TGTGCCAGTTCCGGGTCTAGCGCGTACGAGCAGTACTTC.

The chain links TRBV9 to TRBJ2-3; 7 bases are shared with TRBD1. The CDR3 covers 15 residues. The junction had 5 bases not matched to a gene; V was cut back by 1 base and J by 3 bases. The germline V gene encodes CDR1 SGDLS and CDR2 YYNGEE. The CDR3 DNA reads TGTGCCAGCAGCGTATCGCCAGGGGGAACAGATACGCAGTATTTT. This codes for CASSVSPGGTDTQYF.

The table lists this clone with a count of one. This chain connects TRBV5-1 to TRBJ2-3, with D tentatively TRBD2 (7 bases). Germline V gene data show CDR1 as SGHRS and CDR2 as YFSETQ. The CDR3 spans 14 residues. Trimming cost V 7 bases and J 3 bases, with 15 bases left between them. CDR3 nucleotides: TGCGCCAGCCGTGGGGGGGCGCAGACAGATACGCAGTATTTT. It encodes CASRGGAQTDTQYF. Filled out from reference TRBV5-1 and TRBJ2-3, the complete variable domain reads KAGVTQTPRYLIKTRGQQVTLSCSPISGHRSVSWYQQTPGQGLQFLFEYFSETQRNKGNFPGRFSGRQFSNSRSEMNVSTLELGDSALYLCASRGGAQTDTQYFGPGTRLTVL.

The chain couples TRBV6-5 to TRBJ1-1; D is unclear. The CDR3 spans 11 residues. Germline CDR1 reads MNHEY; CDR2 reads SVGAGI. Trimming cost V 5 bases and J 7 bases, with 8 bases left between them. The CDR3 spells CASSPKIEAFF. The CDR3 DNA follows: TGTGCCAGCAGTCCTAAGATTGAAGCTTTCTTT.

The V call is TRBV18, the J call TRBJ2-3, with 9 bases that match TRBD2. This CDR3 region has 16 residues. The V gene end was trimmed by 4 bases and the J gene end by 2 bases; junction bases not matched to a gene: 7. From germline, CDR1 is KGHSH and CDR2 LQKENI. CDR3 nucleotides: TGTGCCAGCTCACGCGCTACTAGCGGGTACACAGATACGCAGTATTTT. Translated: CASSRATSGYTDTQYF.

This chain links TRBV7-9 with TRBJ1-4; weak D call: TRBD1 (5 bases). This CDR3 spans 14 amino acids. V dropped 5 bases and J dropped 3 bases, with 10 bases sitting between them. Germline V gene data show CDR1 as SEHNR and CDR2 as FQNEAQ (reference sequence). This CDR3 is CASSPGTANEKLFF. CDR3 DNA: TGTGCCAGCAGCCCCGGGACGGCTAATGAAAAACTGTTTTTT.

A remark on this clone: Germline is not matched at one junction end, which may reflect a read error. This sequence joins TRBV7-9 and TRBJ2-7; D is possibly TRBD1 or TRBD2 (5 bases each). The CDR3 runs to 12 residues. CDR1 SEHNR and CDR2 FQNEAQ come from the germline V gene (reference sequence). CDR3 nucleotide sequence: TGTGCCAGCAGCTTGGGCCCCCGGGACCGAAACTTC. Translated, it gives CASSLGPRDRNF.

In the case of this clone: An end of the junction does not agree with germline; a read error may underlie this. V is TRBV7-7 and J is TRBJ2-3, with 11 bases fitting TRBD2. Germline CDR1 is SSHAT and CDR2 is FNYEAQ (reference sequence). The CDR3 spans 17 residues. DNA for the CDR3: TGTGCTAGCAGCCCTAGCGGGGGGATAACTAGCACAGATACGCAGTATTTT. Translated, it gives CASSPSGGITSTDTQYF.

The rearrangement links TRBV4-1 to TRBJ2-6; no clear D gene. Looked up from germline, CDR1 is MGHRA and CDR2 is YSYEKL. Trimming removed 3 bases from V and 1 base from J, with 19 bases in between. This CDR3 is built from 19 residues. The CDR3 DNA reads TGCGCCAGCAGCCACCCGATCTTCGGCAGTTCTTCTGGGGCCAACGTCCTGACTTTC. This sequence encodes CASSHPIFGSSSGANVLTF.

The V gene is TRBV27, the J gene TRBJ1-2; D is perhaps TRBD1 (5 bases). Germline assignment: CDR1 MNHEY and CDR2 SMNVEV (reference sequence). Deletions cut 9 bases from V and 0 bases from J, with 11 bases between. The CDR3 consists of 13 residues. The CDR3 here is CASSRTSNYGYTF. Written as DNA, the CDR3 is TGTGCCAGTTCCAGGACATCTAACTATGGCTACACCTTC.

There are a few counts of this clone. The rearrangement uses TRBV4-1 and TRBJ1-2, with D hard to call. From germline, CDR1 is MGHRA and CDR2 YSYEKL. V was clipped by 2 bases and J by 4 bases, with 11 bases between them. The CDR3 has 14 amino acids. The CDR3 region has the DNA TGCGCCAGCAGCCAATACCTGGGTTCCTATGGCTACACCTTC. It codes for CASSQYLGSYGYTF.

The chain employs TRBV7-9 and TRBJ1-2, with D perhaps TRBD1 (6 bases). Germline V lookup: CDR1 SEHNR, CDR2 FQNEAQ (reference sequence). V was pared by 5 bases and J by 8 bases, with 15 bases between. This CDR3 comprises 13 residues. The CDR3: CASSPGGALGYTF. The CDR3, as DNA: TGTGCCAGCAGCCCTGGGGGGGCTCTCGGCTACACCTTC.

The chain uses TRBV6-6 and TRBJ2-4, with 7 bases that match TRBD1. Trimming took 3 bases from V and 6 from J; bases not matched to a gene: 8. This CDR3 region has 15 residues. Germline V lookup: CDR1 MNHNY, CDR2 SVGAGI (reference sequence). The CDR3 region has the DNA TGTGCCAGCAGTTATCACAGGGGTGGGGGAAACATTCAGTACTTC. It is translated as CASSYHRGGGNIQYF.

This chain connects TRBV5-1 to TRBJ1-1; TRBD1 is a possible D gene (6 bases). Trimming cost V 3 bases and J 2 bases, with 14 bases left between them. The length of the CDR3 is 15 residues. Germline V lookup: CDR1 SGHRS, CDR2 YFSETQ. The CDR3 DNA sequence: TGCGCCAGCAGCTGGGGACGGGGGGCTAACACTGAAGCTTTCTTT. Protein sequence: CASSWGRGANTEAFF.